Shown below are 7 T cell receptor beta chains from a single sample sequenced in a study of graft-versus-host responses after intestinal transplantation. What these receptors recognize is not known. The repertoire was sequenced with immunoSEQ multiplex PCR; TCRdb's copy has only in-frame clones and lacks some. The data hold just under 50,000 clones, with about 81% observed a single time. This material consisted of unstimulated CD4+ T cells sorted from spleen or lymph node cells, taken before transplant. Receptors originate from a human donor who was the organ donor for an intestinal transplant.

The CDR3 DNA follows: TGTGCCAGCAGTTACACCCACCTTACCTACGAGCAGTACTTC. Translating it yields CASSYTHLTYEQYF. The chain has TRBV6-6 and TRBJ2-7; D is undetermined. The V and J ends lost 2 bases and 2 bases respectively, with 10 bases between them. This CDR3 has 14 residues. Germline CDR1 and CDR2: MNHNY and SVGAGI (reference sequence).

The V gene is TRBV11-2, the J gene TRBJ2-1; either TRBD1 or TRBD2 may fit D (7 bases each). This CDR3 is built from 15 residues. Between the trimmed V and J ends, which lost 2 bases and 4 bases, there was a span of 12 bases. CDR1 is SGHAT, CDR2 FQNNGV, per germline. In DNA form, the CDR3 reads TGTGCCAGCAGCTTATCAGGGGGGGGTTACAATGAGCAGTTCTTC. The encoded protein is CASSLSGGGYNEQFF.

The J gene is TRBJ2-7, the V gene TRBV11-2; unclear D gene. CDR1 and CDR2 from the germline V gene are SGHAT and FQNNGV. The CDR3 consists of 13 residues. Between the trimmed V and J ends, which lost 3 bases and 0 bases, there was a span of 6 bases. The CDR3 coding sequence is TGTGCCAGCAGCTTCTCCTTCTCCTACGAGCAGTACTTC. Amino acid sequence: CASSFSFSYEQYF.

The rearrangement links TRBV5-1 to TRBJ1-1; the D is unclear. Germline V lookup: CDR1 SGHRS, CDR2 YFSETQ. The CDR3 covers 14 residues. V shed 0 bases and J shed 0 bases, with 6 bases lying between them. The CDR3 here is CASSLETVNTEAFF. The CDR3 DNA follows: TGCGCCAGCAGCTTGGAAACAGTGAACACTGAAGCTTTCTTT. The variable domain in full, with the rest retrieved from reference TRBV5-1 and TRBJ1-1, is KAGVTQTPRYLIKTRGQQVTLSCSPISGHRSVSWYQQTPGQGLQFLFEYFSETQRNKGNFPGRFSGRQFSNSRSEMNVSTLELGDSALYLCASSLETVNTEAFFGQGTRLTVV.

The rearrangement joins TRBV6-5 to TRBJ1-6; possible D gene TRBD1, 5 bases. Germline CDR1 reads MNHEY; CDR2 reads SVGAGI. Trimming shortened V by 0 bases and J by 9 bases, and 12 bases separated the two germline ends. The CDR3 runs 15 residues. For the CDR3, the DNA is TGTGCCAGCAGTTACTCCGGCCAGGGAGGTTCACCCCTCCACTTT. It encodes CASSYSGQGGSPLHF.

In its sample, this clone was seen a few times. V usage is TRBV27 and J usage is TRBJ1-1, with TRBD1 matching over 10 bases. Germline trimming cut 5 bases from V and 5 bases from J; bases unmatched to any gene: 11. Germline V CDR1 and CDR2: MNHEY, SMNVEV (reference sequence). This CDR3 region has 16 residues. CDR3 nucleotide sequence: TGTGCCAGCAGTCCCCGGACAGGGGGGGATCTGACTGAAGCTTTCTTT. It encodes CASSPRTGGDLTEAFF.

The chain combines TRBV27 with TRBJ2-7; 8 bases align to TRBD1. The V gene's germline CDR1 is MNHEY and CDR2 SMNVEV (reference sequence). This CDR3 is built from 14 residues. J lost 2 bases, V lost 3 bases, and 3 bases had no gene match. Written as DNA, the CDR3 is TGTGCCAGCAGTTTCAGGGGGCAACCCTACGAGCAGTACTTC. Translation: CASSFRGQPYEQYF.